This T cell receptor (beta chain) was captured by sequencing in a study of cytomegalovirus exposure and HLA in healthy donors (TCRdb year 2017). Regarding the complete study: According to an earlier analysis of a few hundred of the donors, 150 million to 200 million T cells yielded approximately 120 million unique TCR beta sequences and 276 Gb of sequence data. The study profiled the T cell repertoires of hundreds of subjects by immunosequencing and related them to cytomegalovirus serostatus. Donor age, sex, ethnicity and CMV serostatus were collected together with the repertoire data. Roughly five DR-DQ haplotypes were handled as single units for association and clustering because linkage in the cohort was strong. About 320 gigabases of sequencing data and tens of millions of unique TCR sequences were included in an early release covering roughly 700 HLA-typed donors. Among roughly 400 genotyped donors of the cohort, an average of roughly 240,000 unique TCR beta nucleotide sequences were sequenced per donor, approximately 20% of them non-productive. HLA typing included class I and class II loci at four-digit resolution. The later analysis used no new phenotypic data to find candidate immune exposures, relying instead on TCR beta sequences and their occurrence across donors. To decide whether each TCR beta V gene segment behaved as functional or pseudogenic, an earlier analysis of some 580 of the donors relied on high-throughput TCR beta sequencing. The study combined high-throughput TCR immunosequencing, statistical association of individual TCRs with disease status, and machine learning to predict cytomegalovirus infection status. The study aimed to test whether cataloging public T cell receptors could reveal signatures of past pathogen exposure. A separate validation cohort of over 95 different subjects was used in addition to the roughly 700-subject first cohort. In a later genetic analysis, genome-wide SNP genotypes for about 55% of the roughly 700 donors were used, and that subset was treated as a discovery cohort. In a later analysis, previously published TCR beta repertoires from some 640 donors were re-analyzed and high-resolution HLA genotyping was added so that TCR occurrence patterns could be studied. Of the approximately 370 genotyped donors, less than 85% were placed in the genetic ancestry cluster associated with self-reported Caucasian donors. Typing coverage varied by locus: about 620-630 donors for A, B, C, DRB1 and DQB1; roughly 560 for DQA1; 600 to 610 for DPA1; approximately 470 for DPB1. Every discovery cohort repertoire had been produced on one sequencing platform.

What the work shows at the level of the full study, not this receptor alone: In a later analysis, most CMV-associated TCR beta chains were found to appear HLA-restricted, with HLA associations seemingly driven largely by CMV exposure. In a later analysis, the rate of TCR association differed among HLA loci, with DRB1 alleles having the most associated TCRs and HLA-C alleles having the fewest. A later analysis reported that several top co-occurrence clusters appeared linked to parvovirus B19, influenza, CMV and Epstein-Barr virus. An earlier analysis of several hundred of the donors showed that most TCR beta V segments appeared in productive rearrangements either about 87% or about 30% of the time, which broadly matched IMGT annotations. According to a later genetic analysis, donors in an Asian-associated ancestry cluster had fewer N-insertions in productive TCRs than the roughly 700-donor mean. While some public TCRs were present in many individuals, most TCR sequences turned up only very rarely across donors. The sequencing pipeline was judged likely to have produced a cluster of highly shared sequence variants as a technical artifact. A further reported finding was that TCR beta sequences accurately predicted the HLA-A and HLA-B alleles for most subjects in the first cohort. In both the original and validation cohorts, the classifier was reported to diagnose cytomegalovirus status with high specificity and sensitivity. The study gave a list of more than 150 TCR beta chains associated with cytomegalovirus. Linkage disequilibrium might explain the correlated functional status among segregating V segments, but an unknown experimental factor could not be excluded. Strong co-occurrence of HLA alleles, especially DR and DQ, made assigning TCR associations to individual alleles difficult. In vitro tests confirmed that a few of the cytomegalovirus-associated TCR beta chains recognize cytomegalovirus antigens. V-gene and J-gene trimming of TCR beta chains was associated with a missense DCLRE1C variant in a later genetic analysis, and the association was replicated in an independent cohort. The earlier analysis of 450 to 700 of the donors excluded 15 to 20 rarely observed V segments, including chromosome 9 orphons, because counts were too low. HLA typing was unavailable for some donors at each locus, so association tests used only the typed subset. In this cohort, only TCR beta chains were sequenced, and detectable features were limited by the absence of alpha or paired-chain data. The only immune exposure information available for the cohort was CMV serostatus. According to the authors, the approach could potentially be generalized to other disease states and immunological phenotypes. Specific HLA alleles were associated with 15,000 to 20,000 TCR beta sequences at a false discovery rate of 0.05 in a later analysis. Some IMGT-functional V segments, including TRBV6-2 and TRBV6-3, could not be distinguished by the 87-base-pair reads and were therefore excluded. Sequencing depth was assumed to be roughly uniform across donors in the presence/absence analyses, though that assumption may not hold. In a later analysis, HLA-associated TCR beta chains showed more clonal expansion and lower generation probabilities than non-associated chains that were equally common.

In total, over 600 healthy bone marrow donors made up the cohort. All cohort members were sampled while nominally healthy, although unrecorded immune exposures were likely present. The donor tested CMV seronegative, placing the donor among the 350 or so seronegative members of the cohort. Each donor provided a peripheral blood sample, and peripheral blood mononuclear cells were used for TCR beta sequencing. The Qiagen DNeasy Blood Extraction Kit was used to extract genomic DNA from the blood cell samples. This clone came up a few times. No antigen is known for it. No clone much larger than this one lies a single base away; base qualities are absent. Library construction relied on the immunoSEQ multiplex PCR assay. The multiplex PCR relied on a mix of 60 forward primers for TCR Vbeta segments and 13 reverse primers for TCR Jbeta segments. Amplification of the CDR3 region of rearranged TCR beta genes was performed with a multiplex PCR assay on genomic DNA. The amplified TCR beta libraries were sequenced on the Illumina HiSeq System as 87-base-pair reads. The study's processing was this. In a later analysis, roughly 80 million unique TCR beta chains were counted across the 650 to 700 repertoires, and approximately 11 million of these chains were shared by at least two donors. Raw reads were error-corrected and collapsed into unique sequences by a nearest-neighbor algorithm in which closely related sequences were merged to remove PCR and sequencing errors. V, D and J gene segments were assigned by aligning CDR3 sequences to IMGT reference sequences. For a sequence to be retained, a match of at least six nucleotides was required to both a V gene segment and a J gene segment. A rearrangement counted as productive if the CDR3 had no stop codons and remained in frame with V and J, and every other rearrangement counted as non-productive. Following IMGT convention, CDR3 was defined as the stretch from the second conserved V-encoded cysteine up to the conserved J-encoded phenylalanine. The earlier analysis of 587 of the donors excluded sequences that lacked an unambiguous match to a single V gene segment. In an earlier analysis of roughly 500 of the donors, V segments were called functional above 56.7% productive rearrangements and were called segregating when the between-donor standard deviation exceeded 5%. To diagnose cytomegalovirus status from the catalog of TCR beta chain sequences, a statistical classification framework was built. A later analysis assigned V and J genes by comparing TCR nucleotide sequences with IMGT/GENE-DB human TR gene sequences. The TCRdist pipeline was used in a later analysis to assign CDR3 sequences and most-parsimonious VDJ recombination scenarios. In a later analysis, each TCR beta chain was defined by its CDR3 amino acid sequence together with its V-gene family, and reads without a unique V-gene family were excluded. As a way to deal with suspected cross-contamination and a sequencing artifact, a later analysis dropped 450 to 600 nucleotide sequences that were highly shared and had low generation probability. In a later analysis, a clonal expansion index was calculated for each public chain from normalized within-repertoire ranks of inferred template counts. In a later analysis, generation probabilities were computed using a VDJ recombination model fitted to out-of-frame rearrangements, and the results were checked against IGoR. In a later analysis, TCR-TCR, TCR-HLA and TCR-CMV co-occurrence was scored with hypergeometric tests, and a repertoire-size bias correction was applied to TCR pairs. A later analysis estimated false discovery rates by permuting HLA or CMV assignments 20 times. In a later analysis, co-occurring TCRs were grouped using DBSCAN, with TCRdist sequence similarity added in when clustering inside HLA-allele-positive subsets. Repertoires with fewer than 30,000 or more than 120,000 public chains, plus five repertoires with anomalous nucleotide sharing, were excluded from co-occurrence clustering. This immuneACCESS table, as held by TCRdb, lists in-frame sequences with V and J called but not all clones. Of the missing ones, under half trace to an unresolved V gene in checked studies; the others have no known cause. The V and J calls and clone size are taken from that table; D and trimming were inferred from the DNA. This sample comprises around 130,000 clones, over 60% of them detected only once. The ten largest clones take up approximately 1.5% of the sample.

From the germline V gene (reference sequence), CDR1 is SEHNR and CDR2 is FQNEAQ. The CDR3 measures 15 amino acids from cysteine to phenylalanine. Of all the DNA, just the CDR3 is kept, 45 bases in frame from base 1. V was cut back by 5 bases and J by 5 bases, leaving a gap of 18 bases between them. The sample taken for sequencing was PBMCs. The rearrangement combines TRBV7-9 with TRBJ2-5; a tentative D call is TRBD2 (7 bases match). The sequence was obtained from a man aged 18-30 years in good health and CMV-seronegative. CDR3 sequence: CASSGGADSGETQYF. The DNA is as follows: TGTGCCAGCAGCGGGGGGGCGGACTCGGGGGAGACCCAGTACTTC. Outside the CDR3, residues come from the reference TRBV7-9 and TRBJ2-5 proteins, so the full variable domain is: DTGVSQNPRHKITKRGQNVTFRCDPISEHNRLYWYRQTLGQGPEFLTYFQNEAQLEKSRLLSDRFSAERPKGSFSTLEIQRTEQGDSAMYLCASSGGADSGETQYFGPGTRLLVL.